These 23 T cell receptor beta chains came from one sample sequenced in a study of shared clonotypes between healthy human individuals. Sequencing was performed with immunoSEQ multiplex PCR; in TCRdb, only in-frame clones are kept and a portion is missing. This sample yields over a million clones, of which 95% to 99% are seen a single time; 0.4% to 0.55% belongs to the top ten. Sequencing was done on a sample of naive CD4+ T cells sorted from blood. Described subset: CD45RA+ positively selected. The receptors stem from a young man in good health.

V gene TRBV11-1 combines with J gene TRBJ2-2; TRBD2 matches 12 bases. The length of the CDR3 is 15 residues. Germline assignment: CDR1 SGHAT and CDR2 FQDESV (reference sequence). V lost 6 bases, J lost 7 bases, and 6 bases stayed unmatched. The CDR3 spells CASSPSGRAGGELFF. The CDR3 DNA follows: TGTGCCAGCAGTCCTAGCGGGAGGGCCGGCGGGGAGCTGTTTTTT.

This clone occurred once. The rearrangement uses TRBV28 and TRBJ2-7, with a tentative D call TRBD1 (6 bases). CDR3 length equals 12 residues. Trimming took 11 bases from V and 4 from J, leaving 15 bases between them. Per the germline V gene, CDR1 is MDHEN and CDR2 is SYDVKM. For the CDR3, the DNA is TGTGCCGCAGGGCCGGACAGATACGAGCAGTACTTC. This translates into CAAGPDRYEQYF.

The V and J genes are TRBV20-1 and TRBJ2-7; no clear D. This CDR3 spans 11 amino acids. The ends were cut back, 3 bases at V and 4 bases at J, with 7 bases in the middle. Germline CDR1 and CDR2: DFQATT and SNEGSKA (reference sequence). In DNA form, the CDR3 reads TGCAGTGCTAGCCAGGAGTACGAGCAGTACTTC. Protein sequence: CSASQEYEQYF.

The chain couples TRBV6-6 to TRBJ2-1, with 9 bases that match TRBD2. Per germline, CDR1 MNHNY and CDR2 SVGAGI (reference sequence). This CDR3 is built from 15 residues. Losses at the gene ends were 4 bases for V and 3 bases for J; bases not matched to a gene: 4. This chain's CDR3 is CASSFSSGSYNEQFF. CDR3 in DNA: TGTGCCAGCAGTTTCAGTAGCGGGAGCTACAATGAGCAGTTCTTC.

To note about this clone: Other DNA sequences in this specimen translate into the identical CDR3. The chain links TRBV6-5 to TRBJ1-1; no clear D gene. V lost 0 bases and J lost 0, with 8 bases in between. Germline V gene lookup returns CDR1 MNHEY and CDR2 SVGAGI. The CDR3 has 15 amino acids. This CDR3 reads CASSYSGGVNTEAFF. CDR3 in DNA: TGTGCCAGCAGTTACTCGGGAGGTGTGAACACTGAAGCTTTCTTT.

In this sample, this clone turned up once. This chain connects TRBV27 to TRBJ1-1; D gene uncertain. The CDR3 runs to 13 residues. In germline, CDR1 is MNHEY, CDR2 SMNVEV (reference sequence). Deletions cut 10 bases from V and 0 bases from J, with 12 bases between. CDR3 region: CATHRTVNTEAFF. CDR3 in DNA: TGTGCCACCCACCGTACAGTGAACACTGAAGCTTTCTTT.

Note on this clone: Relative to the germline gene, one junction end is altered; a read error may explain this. CDR3 sequence: CASSYQNGQGRIF. CDR3 sequence (DNA): TGTGCCAGCAGTTACCAAAATGGACAGGGCCGGATATTT. The chain uses TRBV6-5 and TRBJ1-3; TRBD1 aligns across 8 bases. The CDR3 totals 13 residues. The germline V gene has CDR1 MNHEY and CDR2 SVGAGI.

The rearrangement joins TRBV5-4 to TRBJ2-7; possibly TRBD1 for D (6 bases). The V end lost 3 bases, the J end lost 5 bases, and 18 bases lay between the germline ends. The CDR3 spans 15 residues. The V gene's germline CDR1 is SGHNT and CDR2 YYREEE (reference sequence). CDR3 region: CASSSPRLGQNEQYF. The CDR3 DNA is TGTGCCAGCAGCTCCCCTCGTCTCGGACAGAACGAGCAGTACTTC.

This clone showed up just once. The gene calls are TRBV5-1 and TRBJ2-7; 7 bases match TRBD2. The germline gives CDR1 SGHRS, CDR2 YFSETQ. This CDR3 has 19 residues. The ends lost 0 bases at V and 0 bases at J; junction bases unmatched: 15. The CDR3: CASSLVFSGPTRISYEQYF. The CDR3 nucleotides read TGCGCCAGCAGCTTGGTTTTTAGCGGGCCAACGCGAATCTCCTACGAGCAGTACTTC.

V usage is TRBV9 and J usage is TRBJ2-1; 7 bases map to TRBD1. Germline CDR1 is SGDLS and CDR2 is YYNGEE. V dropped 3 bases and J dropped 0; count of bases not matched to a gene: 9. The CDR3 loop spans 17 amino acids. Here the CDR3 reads CASSAGDSTSSYNEQFF. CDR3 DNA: TGTGCCAGCAGCGCTGGGGACAGTACAAGCTCCTACAATGAGCAGTTCTTC. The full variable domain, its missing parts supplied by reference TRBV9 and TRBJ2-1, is DSGVTQTPKHLITATGQRVTLRCSPRSGDLSVYWYQQSLDQGLQFLIQYYNGEERAKGNILERFSAQQFPDLHSELNLSSLELGDSALYFCASSAGDSTSSYNEQFFGPGTRLTVL.

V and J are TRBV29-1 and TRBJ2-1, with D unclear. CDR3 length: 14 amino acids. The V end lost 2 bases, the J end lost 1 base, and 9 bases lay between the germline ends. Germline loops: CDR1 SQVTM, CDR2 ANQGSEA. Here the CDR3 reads CSVERVPSYNEQFF. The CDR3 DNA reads TGCAGCGTTGAACGGGTCCCATCCTACAATGAGCAGTTCTTC.

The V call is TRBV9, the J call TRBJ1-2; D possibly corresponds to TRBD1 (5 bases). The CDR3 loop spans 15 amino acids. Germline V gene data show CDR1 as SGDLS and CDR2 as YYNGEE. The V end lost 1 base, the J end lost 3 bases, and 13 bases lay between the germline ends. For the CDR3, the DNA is TGTGCCAGCAGCGTAATGACAGAAAATTACTATGGCTACACCTTC. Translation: CASSVMTENYYGYTF.

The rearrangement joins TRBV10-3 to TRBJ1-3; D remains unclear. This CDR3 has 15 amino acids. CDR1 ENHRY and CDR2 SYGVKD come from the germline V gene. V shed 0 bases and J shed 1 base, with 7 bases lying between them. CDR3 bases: TGTGCCATCAGTGAGTCAGGGTTGTCTGGAAACACCATATATTTT. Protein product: CAISESGLSGNTIYF.

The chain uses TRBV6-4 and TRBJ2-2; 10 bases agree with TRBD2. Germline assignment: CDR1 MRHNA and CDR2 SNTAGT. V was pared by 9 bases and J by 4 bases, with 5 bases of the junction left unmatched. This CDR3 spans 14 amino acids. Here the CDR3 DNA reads TGTGCCAGGAGCGGGAGGGCCCTCACCGGGGAGCTGTTTTTT. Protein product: CARSGRALTGELFF.

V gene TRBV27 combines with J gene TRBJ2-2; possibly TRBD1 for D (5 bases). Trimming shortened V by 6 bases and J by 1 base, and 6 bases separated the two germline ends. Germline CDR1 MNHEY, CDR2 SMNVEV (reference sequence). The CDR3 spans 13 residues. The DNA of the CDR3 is TGTGCCAGCAGCGGACAGAACACCGGGGAGCTGTTTTTT. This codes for CASSGQNTGELFF.

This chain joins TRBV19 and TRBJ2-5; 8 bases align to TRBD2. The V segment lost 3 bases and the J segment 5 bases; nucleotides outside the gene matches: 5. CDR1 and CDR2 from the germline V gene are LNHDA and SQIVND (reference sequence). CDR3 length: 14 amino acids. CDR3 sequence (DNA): TGTGCCAGTAGTATCGGGACTAGTTTTGAGACCCAGTACTTC. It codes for CASSIGTSFETQYF.

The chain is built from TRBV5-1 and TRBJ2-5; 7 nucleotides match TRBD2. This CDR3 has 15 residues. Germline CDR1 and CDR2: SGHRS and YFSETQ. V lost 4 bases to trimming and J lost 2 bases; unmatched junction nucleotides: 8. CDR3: CASSPLTSPQETQYF. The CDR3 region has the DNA TGCGCCAGCAGCCCCTTGACTAGCCCACAAGAGACCCAGTACTTC.

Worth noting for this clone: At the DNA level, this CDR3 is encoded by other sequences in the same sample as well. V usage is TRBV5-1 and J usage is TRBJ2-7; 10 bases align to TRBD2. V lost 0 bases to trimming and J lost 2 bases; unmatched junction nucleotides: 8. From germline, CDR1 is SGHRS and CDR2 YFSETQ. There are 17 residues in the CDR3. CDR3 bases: TGCGCCAGCAGCTTGGAGGTTCGAGCGGGAGGGCCCTACGAGCAGTACTTC. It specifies CASSLEVRAGGPYEQYF.

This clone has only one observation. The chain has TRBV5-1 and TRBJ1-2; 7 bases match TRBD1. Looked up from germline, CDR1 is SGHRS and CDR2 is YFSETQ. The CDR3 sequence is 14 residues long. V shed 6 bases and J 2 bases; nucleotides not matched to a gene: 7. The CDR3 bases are TGCGCCAGCACCAGTGCGGGACAGAACTATGGCTACACCTTC. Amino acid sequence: CASTSAGQNYGYTF.

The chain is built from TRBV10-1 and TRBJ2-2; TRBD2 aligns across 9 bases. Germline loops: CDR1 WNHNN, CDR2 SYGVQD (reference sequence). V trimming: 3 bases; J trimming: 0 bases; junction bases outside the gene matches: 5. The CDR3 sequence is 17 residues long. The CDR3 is CASSDRASGANTGELFF. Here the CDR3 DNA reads TGCGCCAGCAGTGATAGGGCTAGCGGGGCGAACACCGGGGAGCTGTTTTTT.

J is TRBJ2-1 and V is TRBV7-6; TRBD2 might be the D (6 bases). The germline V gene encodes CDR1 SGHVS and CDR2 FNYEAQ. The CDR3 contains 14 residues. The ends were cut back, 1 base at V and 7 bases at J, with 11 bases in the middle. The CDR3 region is CASSLGSSANEQFF. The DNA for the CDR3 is TGTGCCAGCAGCTTAGGATCTAGCGCAAATGAGCAGTTCTTC.

Here the CDR3 reads CAWSAGGNYGYTF. CDR3 DNA: TGTGCCTGGAGTGCCGGGGGGAACTATGGCTACACCTTC. The chain links TRBV30 to TRBJ1-2; D is perhaps TRBD1 (5 bases). Trimming took off 1 base at V and 2 bases at J, with 8 bases between the two ends. The CDR3 is 13 residues long. Germline assignment: CDR1 GTSNPN and CDR2 SVGIG (reference sequence).

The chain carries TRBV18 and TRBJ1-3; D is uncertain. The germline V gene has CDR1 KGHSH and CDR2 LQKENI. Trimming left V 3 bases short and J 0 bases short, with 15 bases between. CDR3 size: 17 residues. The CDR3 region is CASSPISPAASGNTIYF. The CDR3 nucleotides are TGTGCCAGCTCACCTATTAGTCCAGCCGCCTCTGGAAACACCATATATTTT. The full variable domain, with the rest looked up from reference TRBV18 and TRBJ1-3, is NAGVMQNPRHLVRRRGQEARLRCSPMKGHSHVYWYRQLPEEGLKFMVYLQKENIIDESGMPKERFSAEFPKEGPSILRIQQVVRGDSAAYFCASSPISPAASGNTIYFGEGSWLTVV.